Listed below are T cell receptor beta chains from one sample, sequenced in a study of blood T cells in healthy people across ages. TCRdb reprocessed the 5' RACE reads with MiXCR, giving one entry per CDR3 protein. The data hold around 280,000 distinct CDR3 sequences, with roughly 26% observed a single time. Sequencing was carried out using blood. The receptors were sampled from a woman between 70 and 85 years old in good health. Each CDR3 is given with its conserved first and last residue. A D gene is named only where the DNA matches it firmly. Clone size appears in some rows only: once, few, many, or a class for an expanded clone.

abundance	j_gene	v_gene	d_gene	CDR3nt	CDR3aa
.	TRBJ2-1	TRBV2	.	TGTGCCAGCAGTGTATCCTTGGCCATACCTAGGAATGAGCAGTTCTTC	CASSVSLAIPRNEQFF
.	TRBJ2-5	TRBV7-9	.	TGTGCCAGCAGCCCAACCTCAGGACAGAAGCAGTACTTC	CASSPTSGQKQYF
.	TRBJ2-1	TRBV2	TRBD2	TGTGCCAGCAGCGCCCTTGAACTAGCGGGGTTAGACAATGAGCAGTTCTTC	CASSALELAGLDNEQFF
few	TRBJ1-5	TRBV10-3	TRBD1	TGTGCCATCAGGGGGGACAGCCAGCCCCAGCATTTT	CAIRGDSQPQHF
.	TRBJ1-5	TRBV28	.	TGTGCCAGCAGTTCTAACAGGGATCAGCCCCAGCATTTT	CASSSNRDQPQHF
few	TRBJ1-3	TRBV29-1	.	TGCAGCGTTGGCTACTCTGGAAACACCATATATTTT	CSVGYSGNTIYF
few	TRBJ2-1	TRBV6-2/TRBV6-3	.	TGTGCCAGCAGTTCCACCAGGGGTCGGCTACCAACTGAGCAGTTCTTC	CASSSTRGRLPTEQFF
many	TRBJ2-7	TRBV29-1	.	TGCAGCGCCGCCACCGAACAGTACTACGAGCAGTACTTC	CSAATEQYYEQYF
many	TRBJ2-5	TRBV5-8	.	TGTGCCAGCAGTCCGCAGGGGGGACAAAAAGAGACCCAGTACTTC	CASSPQGGQKETQYF
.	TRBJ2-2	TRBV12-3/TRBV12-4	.	TGTGCCAGCGCCCCGCGGAGCCGGCCGGGGACGAACACCGGGGAGCTGTTTTTT	CASAPRSRPGTNTGELFF
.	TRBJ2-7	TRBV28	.	TGTGCCAGCAGTTCCCCGGGACGTACAATCTACGAGCAGTACTTC	CASSSPGRTIYEQYF
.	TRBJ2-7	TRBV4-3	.	TGCGCCAGCAGCCAAGTACCAGGGCTAGGCGAGCAGTACTTC	CASSQVPGLGEQYF
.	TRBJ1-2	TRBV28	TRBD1	TGTGCCAGCAGTTCTTCTTCGCTACGGGCAGGGGGCCTAACCATCTATGGCTACACCTTC	CASSSSSLRAGGLTIYGYTF
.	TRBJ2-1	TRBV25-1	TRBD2	TGTGCCAGCAGTGGTCGGACTAGCGGAGTCCCTAATGAGCAGTTCTTC	CASSGRTSGVPNEQFF
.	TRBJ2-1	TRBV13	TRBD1	TGTGCCAGCAGCCCAACTAACAGGGGACAACCCAATGAGCAGTTCTTC	CASSPTNRGQPNEQFF
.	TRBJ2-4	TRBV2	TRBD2	TGTGCCAGCAGTCCCGGACTAGCGGGCGACATTCAGTACTTC	CASSPGLAGDIQYF
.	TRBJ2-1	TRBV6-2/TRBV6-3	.	TGTGCCAGCAGTACTGGGAGGAGCGAGCGGTACTTC	CASSTGRSERYF
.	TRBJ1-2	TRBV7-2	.	TGTGCCAGCAGCTCCCAGGGTGTTAACTATGGCTACACCTTC	CASSSQGVNYGYTF
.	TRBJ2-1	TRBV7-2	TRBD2	TGTGCCAGTACCTCGGGACTAGCGGGGGCCAATGAGCAGTTCTTC	CASTSGLAGANEQFF
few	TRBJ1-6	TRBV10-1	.	TGCGCCAGCAGTGAGTCGCAGATTGGTTCACCCCTCCACTTT	CASSESQIGSPLHF
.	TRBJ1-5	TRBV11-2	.	TGTGCCAGCAGCTTAGGTATGGGGGCTAGCAATCAGCCCCAGCATTTT	CASSLGMGASNQPQHF
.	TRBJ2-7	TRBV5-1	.	TGCGCCAGCAGCCCATCCGGGACAACCATCTACGAGCAGTACTTC	CASSPSGTTIYEQYF
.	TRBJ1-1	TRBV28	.	TGTGCCAGCAGTTCACGCGGGACGGGGCGCACTGAAGCTTTCTTT	CASSSRGTGRTEAFF
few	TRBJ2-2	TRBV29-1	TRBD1	TGCAGTCCCGGGACAGGGATTTCCGGGGAGCTGTTTTTT	CSPGTGISGELFF
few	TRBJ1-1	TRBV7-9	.	TGTGCCAGCAGCACCGCCAGGGAATCTTTCTTT	CASSTARESFF
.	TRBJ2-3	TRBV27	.	TGTGCCAGCAGTTTATCGTCCGATTCCCGTACGCAGTATTTT	CASSLSSDSRTQYF
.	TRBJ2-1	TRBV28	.	TGTGCCAGCAGTCAGACCCGGCCCTACAATGAGCAGTTCTTC	CASSQTRPYNEQFF
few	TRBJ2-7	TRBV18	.	TGTGCCAGCTCACCTTCTAAGACCTACGAGCAGTACTTC	CASSPSKTYEQYF
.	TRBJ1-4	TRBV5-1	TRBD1	TGCGCCAGCAGCTCAACAGGGGAGAAAAATGAAAAACTGTTTTTT	CASSSTGEKNEKLFF
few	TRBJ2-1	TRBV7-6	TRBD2	TGTGCCAGCAGCTTAGGGCGAGCGGGGCACAATGAGCAGTTCTTC	CASSLGRAGHNEQFF
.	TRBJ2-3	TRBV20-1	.	TGCAGTGCGGAACCGGGGCCGACGGCAGATACGCAGTATTTT	CSAEPGPTADTQYF
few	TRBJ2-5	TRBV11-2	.	TGTGCCAGCAGCTTAGATGGGGCGGTCCAAGAGACCCAGTACTTC	CASSLDGAVQETQYF
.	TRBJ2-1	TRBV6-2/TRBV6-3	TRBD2	TGTGCCAGCAGTTATCTAGCGGGAGGAGAGCAGTTCTTC	CASSYLAGGEQFF
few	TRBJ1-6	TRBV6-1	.	TGTGCCAGCAGTGATAGCCCGGATAATTCACCCCTCCACTTT	CASSDSPDNSPLHF
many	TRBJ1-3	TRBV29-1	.	TGCAGCGTGACGGGCTCTGGAAACACCATATATTTT	CSVTGSGNTIYF
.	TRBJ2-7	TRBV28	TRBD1	TGTGCCAGCAGTCTAGACAGGGTCGACGAGCAGTACTTC	CASSLDRVDEQYF
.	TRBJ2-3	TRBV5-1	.	TGCGCCAGCAGCTTGGCAGTGTCAGGAGGTGCAGATACGCAGTATTTT	CASSLAVSGGADTQYF
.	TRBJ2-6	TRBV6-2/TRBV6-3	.	TGTGCCAGCAGTTACTCGAGAGGGGCTGGGGCCAACGTCCTGACTTTC	CASSYSRGAGANVLTF
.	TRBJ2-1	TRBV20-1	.	TGCAGTGCTAGAGATGGAGGAGGGGCTAAGCAGTTCTTC	CSARDGGGAKQFF
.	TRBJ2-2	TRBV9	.	TGTGCCAGCAGCGTAACGGCCGGGGGATTTAGCGGGGAGCTGTTTTTT	CASSVTAGGFSGELFF
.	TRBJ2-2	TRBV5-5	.	TGTGCCAGCACACCGAGGGGGAACACCGGGGAGCTGTTTTTT	CASTPRGNTGELFF
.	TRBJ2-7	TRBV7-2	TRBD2	TGTGCCAGCAGCTTAGTCGGGACTAGCGGGATGACCTACGAGCAGTACTTC	CASSLVGTSGMTYEQYF
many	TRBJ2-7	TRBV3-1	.	TGTGCCAGCAGCCAAGCCCTCCCCCAAGACACGGCCTACGAGCAGTACTTC	CASSQALPQDTAYEQYF
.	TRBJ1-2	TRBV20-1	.	TGCAGTGCTTATACCCGGGGGGAAGGGGATGGCTACACCTTC	CSAYTRGEGDGYTF
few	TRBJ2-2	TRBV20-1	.	TGCAGTGCTAGAGTTAGTGGGGCAGGAGGGGAGCTGTTTTTT	CSARVSGAGGELFF
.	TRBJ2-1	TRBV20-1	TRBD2	TGCAGTGCTCCGGCGCCACTCATCGGGGGGAGGGCCTACAATGAGCAGTTCTTC	CSAPAPLIGGRAYNEQFF
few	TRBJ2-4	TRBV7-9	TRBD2	TGTGCCAGCAGCTTAGGGCTAGCGGGTGCCAAAAACATTCAGTACTTC	CASSLGLAGAKNIQYF
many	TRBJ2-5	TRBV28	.	TGTGCCAGCAGTTTTTCAGGGCAAGAGACCCAGTACTTC	CASSFSGQETQYF
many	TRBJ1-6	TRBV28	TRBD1	TGTGCCAGCAGTTTAAACAGGGGAGGGAATTCACCCCTCCACTTT	CASSLNRGGNSPLHF
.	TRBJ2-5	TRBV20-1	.	TGCAGCTCCCGAAGCACCCAAGAGACCCAGTACTTC	CSSRSTQETQYF
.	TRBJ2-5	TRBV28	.	TGTGCCAGCAGTCGAACTCTGGGGGAGACCCAGTACTTC	CASSRTLGETQYF
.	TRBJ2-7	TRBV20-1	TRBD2	TGCAGTGCTAGAGCCAGGACTAGCCGTAACGAGCAGTACTTC	CSARARTSRNEQYF
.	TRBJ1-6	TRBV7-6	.	TGTGCCAGCAGCCCCCGTGGGGGGGCATCTTTAGGTTCACCCCTCCACTTT	CASSPRGGASLGSPLHF